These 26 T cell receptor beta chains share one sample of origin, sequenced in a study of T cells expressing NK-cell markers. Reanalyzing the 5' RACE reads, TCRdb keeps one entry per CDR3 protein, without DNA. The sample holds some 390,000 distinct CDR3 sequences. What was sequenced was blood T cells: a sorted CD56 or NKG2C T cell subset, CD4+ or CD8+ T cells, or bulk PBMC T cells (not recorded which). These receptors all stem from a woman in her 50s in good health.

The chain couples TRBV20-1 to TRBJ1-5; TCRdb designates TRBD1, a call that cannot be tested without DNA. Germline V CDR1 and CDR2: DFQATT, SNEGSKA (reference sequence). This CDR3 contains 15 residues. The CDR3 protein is CSASLPQGGNQPQHF.

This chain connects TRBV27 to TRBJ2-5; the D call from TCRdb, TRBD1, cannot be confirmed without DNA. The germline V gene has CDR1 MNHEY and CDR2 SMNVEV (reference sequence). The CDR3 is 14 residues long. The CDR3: CASSTPDREETQYF.

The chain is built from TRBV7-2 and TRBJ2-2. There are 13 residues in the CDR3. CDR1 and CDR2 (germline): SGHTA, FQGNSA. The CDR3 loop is CASSFPSTGELFF. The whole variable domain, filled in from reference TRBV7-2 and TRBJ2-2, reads GAGVSQSPSNKVTEKGKDVELRCDPISGHTALYWYRQSLGQGLEFLIYFQGNSAPDKSGLPSDRFSAERTGGSVSTLTIQRTQQEDSAVYLCASSFPSTGELFFGEGSRLTVL.

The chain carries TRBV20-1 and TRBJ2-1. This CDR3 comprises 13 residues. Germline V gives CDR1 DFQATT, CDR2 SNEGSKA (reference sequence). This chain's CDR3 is CSGSGSLPNEQFF.

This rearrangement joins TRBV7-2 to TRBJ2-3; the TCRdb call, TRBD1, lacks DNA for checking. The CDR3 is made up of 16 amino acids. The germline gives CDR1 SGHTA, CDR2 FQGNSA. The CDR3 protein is CASRNYRDSYTDTQYF.

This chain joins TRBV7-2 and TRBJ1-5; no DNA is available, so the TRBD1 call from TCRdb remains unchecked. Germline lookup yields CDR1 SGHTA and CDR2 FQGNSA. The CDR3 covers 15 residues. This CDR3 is CASSLKGTGVQPQHF.

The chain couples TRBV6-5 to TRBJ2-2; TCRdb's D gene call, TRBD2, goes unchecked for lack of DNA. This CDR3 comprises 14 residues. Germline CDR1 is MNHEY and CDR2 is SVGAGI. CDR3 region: CASIAGGRTGELFF.

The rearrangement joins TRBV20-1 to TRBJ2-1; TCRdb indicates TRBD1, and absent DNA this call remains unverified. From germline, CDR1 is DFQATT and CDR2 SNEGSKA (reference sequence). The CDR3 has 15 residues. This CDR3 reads CSALPGGRAYNEQFF.

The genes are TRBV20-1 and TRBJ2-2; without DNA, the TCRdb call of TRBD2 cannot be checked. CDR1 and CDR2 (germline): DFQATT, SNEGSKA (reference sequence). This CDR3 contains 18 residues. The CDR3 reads CSARRIIEGGPDTGELFF.

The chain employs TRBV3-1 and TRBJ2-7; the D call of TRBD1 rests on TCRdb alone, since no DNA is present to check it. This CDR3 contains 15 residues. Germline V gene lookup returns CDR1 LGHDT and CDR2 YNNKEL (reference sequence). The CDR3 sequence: CASSQDSGTNYEQYF.

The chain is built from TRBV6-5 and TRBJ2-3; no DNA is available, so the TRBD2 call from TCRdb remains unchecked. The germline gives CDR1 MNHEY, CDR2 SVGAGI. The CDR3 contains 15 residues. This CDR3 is CASSPLAVSTDTQYF.

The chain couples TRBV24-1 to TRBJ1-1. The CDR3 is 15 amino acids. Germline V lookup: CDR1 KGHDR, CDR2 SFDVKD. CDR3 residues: CATSDGGGGRTEAFF.

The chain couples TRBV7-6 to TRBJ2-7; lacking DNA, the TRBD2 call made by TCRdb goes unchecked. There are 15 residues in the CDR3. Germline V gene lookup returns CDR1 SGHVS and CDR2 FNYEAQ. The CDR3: CASSRRGGPADEQYF.

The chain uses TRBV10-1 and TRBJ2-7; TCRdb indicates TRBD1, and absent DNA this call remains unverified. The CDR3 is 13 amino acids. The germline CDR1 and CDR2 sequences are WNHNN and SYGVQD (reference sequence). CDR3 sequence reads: CASSATGNGEQYF.

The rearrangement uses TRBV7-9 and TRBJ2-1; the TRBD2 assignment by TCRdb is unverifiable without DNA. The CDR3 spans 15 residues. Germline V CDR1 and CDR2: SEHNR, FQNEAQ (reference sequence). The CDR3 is CASSSRDSRLQEQFF.

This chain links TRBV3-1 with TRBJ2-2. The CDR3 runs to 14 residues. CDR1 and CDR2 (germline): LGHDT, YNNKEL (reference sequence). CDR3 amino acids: CASSPMRNTGELFF.

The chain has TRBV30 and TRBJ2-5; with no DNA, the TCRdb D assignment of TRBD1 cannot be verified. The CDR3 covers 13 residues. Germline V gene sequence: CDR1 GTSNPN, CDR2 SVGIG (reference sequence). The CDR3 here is CACPDRAKETQYF.

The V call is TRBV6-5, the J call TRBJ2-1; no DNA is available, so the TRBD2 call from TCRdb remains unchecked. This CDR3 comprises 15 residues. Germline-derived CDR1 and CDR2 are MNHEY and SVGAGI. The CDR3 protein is CASSYFLAGESEQFF.

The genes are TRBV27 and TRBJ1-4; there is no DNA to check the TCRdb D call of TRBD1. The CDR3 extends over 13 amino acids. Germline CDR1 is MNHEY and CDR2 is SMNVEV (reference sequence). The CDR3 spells CASSRPWGEKLFF.

CDR3 protein: CASSPPGKGNEQFF. The chain is built from TRBV6-5 and TRBJ2-1; the D call from TCRdb, TRBD1, cannot be confirmed without DNA. Germline V gene sequence: CDR1 MNHEY, CDR2 SVGAGI. The CDR3 is made up of 14 amino acids.

CDR3 region: CASSSGGLAGVVEQFF. The rearrangement uses TRBV5-1 and TRBJ2-1; absent DNA, TCRdb's TRBD2 call cannot be checked. This CDR3 is 16 amino acids long. Looked up from germline, CDR1 is SGHRS and CDR2 is YFSETQ.

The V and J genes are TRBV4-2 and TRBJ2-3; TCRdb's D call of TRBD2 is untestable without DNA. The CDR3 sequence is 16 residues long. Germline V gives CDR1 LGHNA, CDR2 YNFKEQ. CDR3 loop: CASSHTSGRAADTQYF.

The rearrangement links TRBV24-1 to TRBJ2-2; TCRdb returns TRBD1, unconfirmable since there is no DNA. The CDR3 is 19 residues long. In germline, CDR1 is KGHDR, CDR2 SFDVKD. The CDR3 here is CATPVGRGTGTGFSGELFF.

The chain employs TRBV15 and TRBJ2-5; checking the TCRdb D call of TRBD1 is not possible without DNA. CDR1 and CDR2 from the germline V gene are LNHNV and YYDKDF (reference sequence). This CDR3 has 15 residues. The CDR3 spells CATSRAARGGETQYF. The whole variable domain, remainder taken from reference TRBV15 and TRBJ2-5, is DAMVIQNPRYQVTQFGKPVTLSCSQTLNHNVMYWYQQKSSQAPKLLFHYYDKDFNNEADTPDNFQSRRPNTSFCFLDIRSPGLGDTAMYLCATSRAARGGETQYFGPGTRLLVL.

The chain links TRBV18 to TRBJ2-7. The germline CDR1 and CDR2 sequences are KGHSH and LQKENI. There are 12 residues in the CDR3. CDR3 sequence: CASSGSTYEQYF.

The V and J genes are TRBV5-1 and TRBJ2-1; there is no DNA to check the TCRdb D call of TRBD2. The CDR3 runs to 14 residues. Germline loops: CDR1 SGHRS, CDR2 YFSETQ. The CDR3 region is CASSRALAGGPKFF.